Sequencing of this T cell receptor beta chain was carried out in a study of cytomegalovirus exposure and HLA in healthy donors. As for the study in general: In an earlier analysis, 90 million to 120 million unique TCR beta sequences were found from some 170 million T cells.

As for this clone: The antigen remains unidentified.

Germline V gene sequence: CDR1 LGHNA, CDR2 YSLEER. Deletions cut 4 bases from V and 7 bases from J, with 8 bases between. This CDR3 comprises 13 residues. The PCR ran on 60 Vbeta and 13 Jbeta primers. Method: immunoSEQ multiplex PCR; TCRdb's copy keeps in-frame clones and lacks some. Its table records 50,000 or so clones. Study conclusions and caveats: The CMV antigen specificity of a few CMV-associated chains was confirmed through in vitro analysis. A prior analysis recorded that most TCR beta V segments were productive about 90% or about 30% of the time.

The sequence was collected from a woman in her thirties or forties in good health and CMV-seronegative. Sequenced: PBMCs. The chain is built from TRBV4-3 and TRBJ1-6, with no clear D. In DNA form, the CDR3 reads TGCGCCAGCAGCCCCGGGAGGAATTCACCCCTCCACTTT. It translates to CASSPGRNSPLHF.